The T cell receptor beta chain under discussion was sequenced for a study of blood T cell repertoires in COVID-19. Overall study context: Sites in the United States, Italy and Spain provided acute and convalescent COVID-19 samples. Sources were T cells, B-cell-depleted T cells, or PBMCs; the material itself was cDNA or gDNA.

Trimming stripped 2 bases from V and 7 bases from J, with 24 bases between. This CDR3 has 17 residues. Germline CDR1 is GTSNPN and CDR2 is SVGIG (reference sequence). In the authors' workflow: Counts of nucleated cells, estimated from reference gene primer amplification, were obtained. Assay used: immunoSEQ multiplex PCR; TCRdb lists only in-frame clones, some missing. V, J and clone size reflect that table, while D and trimming were determined from the DNA. The sample records 250,000 or so clones, around nine tenths being singletons. This clonotype was obtained from a man between 18 and 29 years old with active or convalescent COVID-19. The chain is built from TRBV30 and TRBJ1-5, with a tentative D call TRBD1 (6 bases). Sequenced material: peripheral blood. This chain's CDR3 is CAWSPMTGNWIEQPQHF. The CDR3 nucleotides read TGTGCCTGGAGTCCTATGACAGGAAATTGGATAGAACAGCCCCAGCATTTT.